This paragraph reports one T cell receptor beta chain. There is no known antigen for this receptor. Base qualities are missing; no much larger clone stands one base away. This record comes from a study (dated by TCRdb to about 2015). Concerning the study at large: Whether tumor-infiltrating Tregs in breast cancer are recruited from blood Tregs or converted in situ from other CD4+ T cell subsets was tested. Results the study describes overall, beyond this receptor: Tumor memory CD4+ T cell TCR gene usage clustered with blood and lymph node memory CD4+ cells and lymph node naive CD4+ cells. The TCR alpha and beta sequences of tumor-infiltrating Tregs showed the greatest overlap with tumor naive CD4+ T cells, followed by blood naive CD4+ T cells. The validation in the larger cohort was limited to a single TCR beta V-J rearrangement instead of whole repertoires.

The CDR3 starts with the cysteine, ends with the phenylalanine, and has 11 residues. Only CDR3 DNA remains: 33 bases, in frame from the first base. The germline V gene (reference sequence) gives CDR1 as MNHNY and CDR2 as SVGAGI. Trimming at the junction amounts to 8 bases on V and 1 base on J, and the germline ends lie 5 bases apart. Tregs were isolated as CD4+CD25+CD127-/low cells. Tregs, naive and memory CD4+ T cells from tumor, blood and ipsilateral draining lymph nodes of a few breast cancer patients underwent full-length TCR alpha and beta sequencing. Tumor tissue and lymph nodes obtained from ipsilateral axillary dissection were perfused with PBS, minced and then digested with collagenase I and hyaluronidase. Ficoll density gradient centrifugation was used to isolate mononuclear cells from lymph nodes or from about 50 ml of peripheral blood. Sorted cell populations were confirmed by FACS to exceed 90% purity.

Full-length TCR variable regions were amplified by 5' RACE PCR with constant-region reverse primers, followed by semi-nested PCR with Nested Universal Primer A. Using the ReliaPrep RNA Cell Miniprep System, total RNA was extracted, and the SMARTer RACE 5'/3' Kit was then used to reverse transcribe the RNA into 5'RACE-ready cDNA. An Illumina MiSeq was used to sequence the full-length TCR alpha and beta libraries, which had been barcoded with multiplex adaptors. The published analysis was carried out like this. For each of nine subset-tissue groups, sequencing data from the five patients were combined, and the groups were compared by unsupervised clustering of TCR gene usage. Repertoire similarity was calculated with the Morisita-Horn index, weighting shared sequences by their contribution to each repertoire. The public reads were run again by TCRdb, first through fastp at Q25 and then through MiXCR, and only productive beta chains were kept. Entries that share a CDR3 protein sequence are merged under the most common genes and DNA. These V and J calls are TCRdb output, not the study's own analysis. Recorded for this sample are fewer than 12,000 distinct CDR3 sequences; about a sixth of them occurred a single time. The ten largest account for around 4% of the sample.

Sample: Tregs sorted from a lymph node. The rearrangement combines TRBV6-6 with TRBJ1-1; there is no confident call for the D gene. The sequence came from a female donor with breast cancer. The DNA sequence reads TGTGCCAGCGGAAGGAACACTGAAGCTTTCTTT. Its protein reads: CASGRNTEAFF.